This TCR beta chain was found in a study of blood T cell repertoires in COVID-19. Sequenced by immunoSEQ multiplex PCR; TCRdb stores in-frame clones only, minus some. The table lists around 400,000 clones, approximately 90% of them singletons. The germline V gene encodes CDR1 GTSNPN and CDR2 SVGIG (reference sequence). This CDR3 spans 15 amino acids. V was clipped by 4 bases and J by 4 bases, with 17 bases between them. The sequencing sample was made of PBMCs or T cells enriched from blood (not recorded which). This receptor was obtained from a woman between 40 and 55 years old who had been exposed to COVID-19. The chain combines TRBV30 with TRBJ1-3; perhaps TRBD1 as D (5 bases). The CDR3 nucleotides read TGTGCCTGGACTCATACCGGGACTGTAGGAAACACCATATATTTT. Its protein product is CAWTHTGTVGNTIYF.